The 3 T cell receptor beta chains below were found in one sample sequenced in a study of T cell responses to AZD1222 COVID-19 vaccine listed by TCRdb under 2021. The sample's time point label is to be understood as: baseline before first vaccination. Read against the paper, the sample's treatment or condition label means: meningococcal conjugate vaccine given as trial control. The library was prepared using the immunoSEQ multiplex PCR assay. What TCRdb holds here is the immuneACCESS table cut down to in-frame rearrangements. Part of the clones is not present; checked against another copy, under half of the missing clones reflect an unresolved V gene, and the others are unexplained. In all, the sample holds more than 140,000 clones, and over 90% of those were seen once. Less than 0.95% of the sample is taken by the ten largest. The starting material was peripheral blood, obtained on day 0 of MenACWY control vaccination. These receptors originate from an adult in good health.

The V call is TRBV10-3, the J call TRBJ2-7; possible D gene TRBD2, 7 bases. The length of the CDR3 is 15 residues. Trimming cost V 2 bases and J 7 bases, with 18 bases left between them. Germline CDR1 is ENHRY and CDR2 is SYGVKD. CDR3 sequence reads: CAISEEGGGFQEQYF. CDR3 coding DNA: TGTGCCATCAGTGAGGAGGGGGGAGGGTTCCAGGAGCAGTACTTC.

The chain carries TRBV4-2 and TRBJ2-7, with 10 bases aligning to TRBD2. The germline CDR1 and CDR2 sequences are LGHNA and YNFKEQ. J lost 3 bases, V lost 0 bases, and 8 bases had no gene match. The length of the CDR3 is 17 residues. Here the CDR3 DNA reads TGTGCCAGCAGCCAAGATTGGCTAGCGGGGGAGAACTACGAGCAGTACTTC. This gives the protein CASSQDWLAGENYEQYF.

This clone was counted a single time. V and J are TRBV6-5 and TRBJ2-7; unclear D gene. Germline loops: CDR1 MNHEY, CDR2 SVGAGI. Trimming stripped 7 bases from V and 1 base from J, with 14 bases between. The CDR3 runs 14 residues. CDR3 sequence (DNA): TGTGCCAGCACCCCCCCCGGCATTTCCTACGAGCAGTACTTC. Encoded protein: CASTPPGISYEQYF.